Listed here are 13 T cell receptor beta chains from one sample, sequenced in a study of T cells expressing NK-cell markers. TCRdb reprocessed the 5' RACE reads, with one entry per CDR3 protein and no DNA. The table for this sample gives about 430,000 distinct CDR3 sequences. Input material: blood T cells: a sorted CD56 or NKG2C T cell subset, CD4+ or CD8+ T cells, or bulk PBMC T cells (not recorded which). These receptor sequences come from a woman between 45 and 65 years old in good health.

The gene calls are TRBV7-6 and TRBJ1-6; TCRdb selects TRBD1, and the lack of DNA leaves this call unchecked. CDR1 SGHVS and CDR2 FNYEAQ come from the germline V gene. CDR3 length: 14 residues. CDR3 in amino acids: CASSSTGYNSPLHF. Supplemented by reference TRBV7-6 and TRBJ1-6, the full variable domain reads GAGVSQSPRYKVTKRGQDVALRCDPISGHVSLYWYRQALGQGPEFLTYFNYEAQQDKSGLPNDRFSAERPEGSISTLTIQRTEQRDSAMYRCASSSTGYNSPLHFGNGTRLTVT.

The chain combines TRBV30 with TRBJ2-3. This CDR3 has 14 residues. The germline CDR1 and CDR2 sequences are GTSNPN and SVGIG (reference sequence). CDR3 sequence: CAWSVRRGTDTQYF.

This CDR3 is CAPPGLVGCDEQFF. The chain carries TRBV7-2 and TRBJ2-1; TCRdb names TRBD2, which stays unverified in the absence of DNA. The V gene's germline CDR1 is SGHTA and CDR2 FQGNSA. CDR3 size: 14 residues.

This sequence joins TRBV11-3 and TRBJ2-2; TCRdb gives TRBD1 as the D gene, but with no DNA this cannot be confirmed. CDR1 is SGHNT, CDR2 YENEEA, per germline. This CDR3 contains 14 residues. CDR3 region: CASSTDRVAGELFF.

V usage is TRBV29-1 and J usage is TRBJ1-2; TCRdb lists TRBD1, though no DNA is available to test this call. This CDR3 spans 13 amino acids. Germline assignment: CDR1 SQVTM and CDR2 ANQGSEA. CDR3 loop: CSVAPGQGYGYTF.

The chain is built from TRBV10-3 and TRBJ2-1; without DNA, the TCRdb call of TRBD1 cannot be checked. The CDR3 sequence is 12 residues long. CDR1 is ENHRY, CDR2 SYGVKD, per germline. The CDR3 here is CAISEPGSEQFF.

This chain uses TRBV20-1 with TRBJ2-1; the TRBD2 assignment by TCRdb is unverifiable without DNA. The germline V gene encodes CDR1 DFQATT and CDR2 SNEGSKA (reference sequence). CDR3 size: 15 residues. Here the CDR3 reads CSALGGLGSYNEQFF.

The CDR3 sequence: CASTHIPLIGEQFF. The chain carries TRBV6-1 and TRBJ2-1; TCRdb designates TRBD1, a call that cannot be tested without DNA. Germline CDR1 reads MNHNS; CDR2 reads SASEGT. The CDR3 contains 14 residues.

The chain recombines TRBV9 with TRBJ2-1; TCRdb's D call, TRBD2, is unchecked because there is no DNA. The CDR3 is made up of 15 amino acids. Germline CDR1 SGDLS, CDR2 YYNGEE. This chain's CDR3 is CASSAGTRVYNEQFF.

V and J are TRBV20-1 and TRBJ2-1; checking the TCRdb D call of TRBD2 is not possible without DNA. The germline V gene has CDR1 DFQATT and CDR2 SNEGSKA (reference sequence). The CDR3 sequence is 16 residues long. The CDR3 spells CSARAIAGGHRDEQFF.

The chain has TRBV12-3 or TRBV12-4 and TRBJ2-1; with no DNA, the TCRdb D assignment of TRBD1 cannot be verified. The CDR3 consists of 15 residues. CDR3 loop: CASSLRQGFANEQFF.

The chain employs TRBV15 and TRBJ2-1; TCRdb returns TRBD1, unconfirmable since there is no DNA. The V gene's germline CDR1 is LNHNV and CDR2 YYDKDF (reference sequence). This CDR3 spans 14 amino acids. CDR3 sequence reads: CATSEDRAYNEQFF. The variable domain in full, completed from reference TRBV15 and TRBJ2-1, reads DAMVIQNPRYQVTQFGKPVTLSCSQTLNHNVMYWYQQKSSQAPKLLFHYYDKDFNNEADTPDNFQSRRPNTSFCFLDIRSPGLGDTAMYLCATSEDRAYNEQFFGPGTRLTVL.

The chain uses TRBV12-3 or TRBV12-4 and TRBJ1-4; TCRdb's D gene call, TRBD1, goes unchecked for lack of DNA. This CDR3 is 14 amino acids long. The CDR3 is CASSPGTGIGELFF.